This TCR beta chain was observed in a study of T cells after yellow fever vaccination. Study findings and constraints: Abundant clonotypes from the bulk population could contaminate FACS-sorted repertoires.

Details on this clonotype: Its antigen is still unknown.

Template switching with 5'RACE generated the TCR cDNA and added a universal primer site and UMIs. TCRdb redid the calling of the 5' RACE reads with MiXCR, one entry per CDR3 protein. The sample lists just under 600,000 distinct CDR3 sequences, roughly 14% occurring once. The CDR3 is 11 amino acids. Trimming removed 3 bases at V and 5 bases at J, with 5 bases between. Germline loops: CDR1 DFQATT, CDR2 SNEGSKA (reference sequence). The clonotype was recovered from a man aged 30-40 years who received the YFV17D yellow fever vaccine. This chain uses TRBV20-1 with TRBJ2-1; D is ambiguous. Source: PBMCs, taken on the day of the yellow fever booster vaccination. For the CDR3, the DNA is TGCAGTGCTAGTCGTAACAATGAGCAGTTCTTC. It specifies CSASRNNEQFF.